This T cell receptor (beta chain) comes out of a study of graft-versus-host responses after intestinal transplantation. Study overall: Transplant recipients had multivisceral, liver-intestinal, or isolated intestinal grafts. The recipients all started with anti-thymocyte globulin induction and then took tacrolimus and steroids for roughly 3 years. Findings and caveats of the study: Analysis identified GvH clones in recipient marrow, with some appearing first in ileum or blood. Allograft graft-versus-host to host-versus-graft clonal ratios ran high in patients with graft-donor T cell macrochimerism.

With regard to this clone: Its antigen is still unknown.

The data were produced by immunoSEQ multiplex PCR, yet TCRdb's version contains in-frame clones alone and is incomplete. The sample has fewer than 45,000 clones; just under 95% are singletons. CDR1 is SNHLY and CDR2 is FYNNEI in the germline V gene. J lost 7 bases, V lost 11 bases, and 9 bases had no gene match. The CDR3 has 14 amino acids. The J gene is TRBJ2-2, the V gene TRBV2; 11 bases align to TRBD1. The clonotype originates from a human patient who received an intestinal transplant, so some T cells may come from the graft donor. The input for sequencing was PBMCs, taken 16 days after intestinal transplant. The CDR3 DNA reads TGTGCCGGCCGGACAGGGGGCTATGACGGGGAGCTGTTTTTT. Protein sequence: CAGRTGGYDGELFF.